This T cell receptor (beta chain) was found in a study of cytomegalovirus exposure and HLA in healthy donors. 13 Jbeta primers and 60 Vbeta primers were used for the PCR. The assay was immunoSEQ multiplex PCR, and TCRdb's table has in-frame clones only and misses some. The table lists about 220,000 clones, approximately 88% of them singletons, with roughly 0.66% in the top ten. Looked up from germline, CDR1 is SQVTM and CDR2 is ANQGSEA. The CDR3 spans 16 residues. The V end lost 3 bases, the J end lost 12 bases, and 27 bases lay between the germline ends. What was sequenced was PBMCs. V gene TRBV29-1 combines with J gene TRBJ2-1; D perhaps matches TRBD1 (5 bases). This sequence originates from a boy between 2 and 10 years old in good health and CMV-seronegative. The CDR3, as DNA: TGCAGCGTTGATACGGTTAAGGGGAACCCCCTCTCCTCGCAGTTCTTC. Encoded protein: CSVDTVKGNPLSSQFF.